These T cell receptor beta chains were read from a single sample in a study of T cells in Graves' hyperthyroidism and ophthalmopathy. TCRdb redid the calling of the multiplex PCR reads with MiXCR, one entry per CDR3 protein. The repertoire consists of some 550,000 distinct CDR3 sequences, with around 16% occurring once and the leading ten covering 3% to 4%. Sample: blood. The receptors here all came from a woman aged 40 to 50 with Graves' ophthalmopathy. CDR3s include the opening cysteine and the closing phenylalanine or tryptophan. Fields, in order: V gene, J gene, clone size, D gene, CDR3 DNA, CDR3 protein. The D gene is left open where the match is weak. Size is stated for part of the rows, as once, few or many counts, or as a class when the clone is expanded.

V gene: TRBV27
J gene: TRBJ1-1
clone size: few
D gene: TRBD1
CDR3 DNA: TGTGCCAGCAGTAAACAGGGGGCCTACACTGAAGCTTTCTTT
CDR3 protein: CASSKQGAYTEAFF

V gene: TRBV18
J gene: TRBJ2-7
clone size: few
D gene: TRBD2
CDR3 DNA: TGTGCCAGCTCACCCGGATTAGCGGGATCGCTGAACGAGCAGTACTTC
CDR3 protein: CASSPGLAGSLNEQYF

V gene: TRBV27
J gene: TRBJ2-7
clone size: many
D gene: -
CDR3 DNA: TGTGCCAGCAGCGCCACGGGGGCCTACGAGCAGTACTTC
CDR3 protein: CASSATGAYEQYF

V gene: TRBV2
J gene: TRBJ1-2
clone size: few
D gene: -
CDR3 DNA: TGTGCCAGCAACCTAGACAGGCATTTGGGTGGCTACACCTTC
CDR3 protein: CASNLDRHLGGYTF

V gene: TRBV24-1
J gene: TRBJ2-3
clone size: few
D gene: TRBD2
CDR3 DNA: TGTGCCACCAGTGATTCCTGGACTAGCGGGAACACAGATACGCAGTATTTT
CDR3 protein: CATSDSWTSGNTDTQYF

V gene: TRBV20-1
J gene: TRBJ1-1
clone size: many
D gene: TRBD1
CDR3 DNA: TGCAGTGCTAGTCATACTACAGGGGCCACTGAAGCTTTCTTT
CDR3 protein: CSASHTTGATEAFF

V gene: TRBV28
J gene: TRBJ1-1
clone size: many
D gene: -
CDR3 DNA: TGTGCCAGCAGCCCCTGGACGGTGATGAACACTGAAGCTTTCTTT
CDR3 protein: CASSPWTVMNTEAFF

V gene: TRBV6-2/TRBV6-3
J gene: TRBJ2-5
clone size: few
D gene: -
CDR3 DNA: TGTGCCAGCAGTTACGTCTTTGAGGTAGCGGCTCAAGAGACCCAGTACTTC
CDR3 protein: CASSYVFEVAAQETQYF

V gene: TRBV5-1
J gene: TRBJ2-3
clone size: many
D gene: -
CDR3 DNA: TGCGCCAGCAGCTTCAGTGCAGATACGCAGTATTTT
CDR3 protein: CASSFSADTQYF

V gene: TRBV6-6
J gene: TRBJ1-4
clone size: many
D gene: TRBD1
CDR3 DNA: TGTGCCAGCAGTTACTCAGCCAGGGGGGACGAAAAACTGTTTTTT
CDR3 protein: CASSYSARGDEKLFF

V gene: TRBV11-3
J gene: TRBJ2-1
clone size: many
D gene: -
CDR3 DNA: TGTGCCAGCAGCTCAAGTAACAATGAGCAGTTCTTC
CDR3 protein: CASSSSNNEQFF

V gene: TRBV7-9
J gene: TRBJ2-3
clone size: -
D gene: -
CDR3 DNA: TGTGCCAGCAGCTTAGAGGGGGACACAGATACGCAGTATTTT
CDR3 protein: CASSLEGDTDTQYF

V gene: TRBV9
J gene: TRBJ2-3
clone size: few
D gene: -
CDR3 DNA: TGTGCCAGCAGCGCCCCAGGGGTGGGCACAGATACGCAGTATTTT
CDR3 protein: CASSAPGVGTDTQYF

V gene: TRBV3-1
J gene: TRBJ1-3
clone size: few
D gene: TRBD1
CDR3 DNA: TGTGCCAGCAGCCAAGCAGGGGGCTCTGGAAACACCATATATTTT
CDR3 protein: CASSQAGGSGNTIYF

V gene: TRBV28
J gene: TRBJ2-2
clone size: few
D gene: TRBD1
CDR3 DNA: TGTGCCAGCAGCCCGGGACAGTGGAACACCGGGGAGCTGTTTTTT
CDR3 protein: CASSPGQWNTGELFF

V gene: TRBV9
J gene: TRBJ2-2
clone size: few
D gene: -
CDR3 DNA: TGTGCCAGCACTGCCGGGGGCACCGGGGAGCTGTTTTTT
CDR3 protein: CASTAGGTGELFF

V gene: TRBV20-1
J gene: TRBJ2-5
clone size: many
D gene: -
CDR3 DNA: TGCAGTGCCCCGCTGTCGGGGTGGGCCCAGTACTTC
CDR3 protein: CSAPLSGWAQYF

V gene: TRBV2
J gene: TRBJ1-2
clone size: many
D gene: TRBD1
CDR3 DNA: TGTGCCAGCACCGGACAGGGGTATGGCTACACCTTC
CDR3 protein: CASTGQGYGYTF

V gene: TRBV7-9
J gene: TRBJ1-1
clone size: -
D gene: -
CDR3 DNA: TGTGCCAGCAGCTTGGATGCGGGTATGAACACTGAAGCTTTCTTT
CDR3 protein: CASSLDAGMNTEAFF

V gene: TRBV16
J gene: TRBJ2-7
clone size: few
D gene: -
CDR3 DNA: TGTGCCAGCAGCCCGCAGGGCAGGGGCTCCTACGAGCAGTACTTC
CDR3 protein: CASSPQGRGSYEQYF

V gene: TRBV4-1
J gene: TRBJ2-3
clone size: -
D gene: TRBD2
CDR3 DNA: TGCGCCAGCAGCCAAGACCCGGTGGGACTACTCAGCACAGATACGCAGTATTTT
CDR3 protein: CASSQDPVGLLSTDTQYF

V gene: TRBV2
J gene: TRBJ2-2
clone size: few
D gene: -
CDR3 DNA: TGTGCCAGTGCCCAGGGTGGTTTCGGGGAGCTGTTTTTT
CDR3 protein: CASAQGGFGELFF

V gene: TRBV7-9
J gene: TRBJ2-3
clone size: few
D gene: -
CDR3 DNA: TGTGCCAGCAGCTCTTGGATCCAAGATACGCAGTATTTT
CDR3 protein: CASSSWIQDTQYF

V gene: TRBV7-9
J gene: TRBJ2-7
clone size: many
D gene: -
CDR3 DNA: TGTGCCAGCAGCCAAAAGGGTCTTCATCATTACGAGCAGTACTTC
CDR3 protein: CASSQKGLHHYEQYF

V gene: TRBV3-1
J gene: TRBJ1-1
clone size: many
D gene: -
CDR3 DNA: TGTGCCAGCAGCGGAACAACTAACACTGAAGCTTTCTTT
CDR3 protein: CASSGTTNTEAFF

V gene: TRBV7-9
J gene: TRBJ1-6
clone size: many
D gene: -
CDR3 DNA: TGTGCCAGCAGCTTAGCGCAGGCAGGGGATAATTCACCCCTCCACTTT
CDR3 protein: CASSLAQAGDNSPLHF

V gene: TRBV29-1
J gene: TRBJ2-7
clone size: few
D gene: TRBD2
CDR3 DNA: TGCAGCGTTTTAGCGGGCGAGCAGTACTTC
CDR3 protein: CSVLAGEQYF

V gene: TRBV7-9
J gene: TRBJ2-5
clone size: many
D gene: -
CDR3 DNA: TGTGCCAGCAGCTATGGGAATGCGCAAGAGACCCAGTACTTC
CDR3 protein: CASSYGNAQETQYF

V gene: TRBV3-1
J gene: TRBJ2-1
clone size: many
D gene: TRBD1
CDR3 DNA: TGTGCCAGCAGCCGCCCAAGGACAGGCGACTACAATGAGCAGTTCTTC
CDR3 protein: CASSRPRTGDYNEQFF

V gene: TRBV11-2
J gene: TRBJ2-7
clone size: many
D gene: -
CDR3 DNA: TGTGCCAGCAGCTTAGTAGGGGCCGAGCAGTACTTC
CDR3 protein: CASSLVGAEQYF

V gene: TRBV7-3
J gene: TRBJ1-1
clone size: many
D gene: -
CDR3 DNA: TGTGCCAGCAGCCCCAGGCTAAGCAGGGGTGACACTGAAGCTTTCTTT
CDR3 protein: CASSPRLSRGDTEAFF

V gene: TRBV2
J gene: TRBJ2-5
clone size: -
D gene: -
CDR3 DNA: TGTGCCAGCGGGACGACCAATGTGGTAGAGACCCAGTACTTC
CDR3 protein: CASGTTNVVETQYF

V gene: TRBV7-3
J gene: TRBJ2-7
clone size: few
D gene: TRBD2
CDR3 DNA: TGTGCCAGCAGCTTAGGTCGGGGACTACCTCTCGATGAGCAGTACTTC
CDR3 protein: CASSLGRGLPLDEQYF

V gene: TRBV7-8
J gene: TRBJ1-5
clone size: many
D gene: -
CDR3 DNA: TGTGCCAGCAGCTTAGTAACAGGGCGGGATCAGCCCCAGCATTTT
CDR3 protein: CASSLVTGRDQPQHF

V gene: TRBV28
J gene: TRBJ2-7
clone size: many
D gene: -
CDR3 DNA: TGTGCCAGCAGTTTTCCCTCCGGGGACGAGCAGTACTTC
CDR3 protein: CASSFPSGDEQYF

V gene: TRBV19
J gene: TRBJ1-3
clone size: -
D gene: TRBD1
CDR3 DNA: TGTGCCAGTAGGGGGACAGCGGCATGGAACACCATATATTTT
CDR3 protein: CASRGTAAWNTIYF

V gene: TRBV7-9
J gene: TRBJ1-2
clone size: once
D gene: TRBD1
CDR3 DNA: TGTGCCAGCAGCTTACCCGGGACGACAGGGGTCTATGGCTACACCTTC
CDR3 protein: CASSLPGTTGVYGYTF

V gene: TRBV7-8
J gene: TRBJ2-3
clone size: many
D gene: -
CDR3 DNA: TGTGCCAGCAGCTCTCGGGGTTACCACACAGATACGCAGTATTTT
CDR3 protein: CASSSRGYHTDTQYF

V gene: TRBV19
J gene: TRBJ1-2
clone size: few
D gene: -
CDR3 DNA: TGTGCCAGTAGTATTAGAGCGGAATACCGCTATGGCTACACCTTC
CDR3 protein: CASSIRAEYRYGYTF

V gene: TRBV30
J gene: TRBJ1-4
clone size: many
D gene: TRBD1
CDR3 DNA: TGTGCCTGGGGGACAGGGGTAGAAAAACTGTTTTTT
CDR3 protein: CAWGTGVEKLFF

V gene: TRBV5-1
J gene: TRBJ1-1
clone size: many
D gene: -
CDR3 DNA: TGCGCCAGCAGCTTGATGGCAGGAAGCCACACTGAAGCTTTCTTT
CDR3 protein: CASSLMAGSHTEAFF

V gene: TRBV11-2
J gene: TRBJ2-7
clone size: many
D gene: -
CDR3 DNA: TGTGCCAGCACCTGGGGAGTGTCATACGAGCAGTACTTC
CDR3 protein: CASTWGVSYEQYF